The TCR beta chain under discussion was sequenced for a study of patients and donors after allogeneic stem cell transplantation. The CDR3 has 14 residues. Trimming removed 0 bases at V and 6 bases at J, with 9 bases between. Looked up from germline, CDR1 is MNHEY and CDR2 is SVGAGI. Each CDR3 protein gets one entry after TCRdb re-called the RT-PCR reads with MiXCR. The sample records 90,000 to 130,000 distinct CDR3 sequences, 35% being singletons. This clonotype was found a few times. The chain employs TRBV6-5 and TRBJ2-1; TRBD2 is a possible D gene (6 bases). Sequencing input: blood, either unsorted or a sorted T cell fraction (not recorded which). This TCR was sampled from a human donor who was either an allogeneic HSCT recipient or a stem cell or donor lymphocyte infusion donor (not recorded which). It is not recorded whose cells these are; they may come from a transplant donor. For the CDR3, the DNA is TGTGCCAGCAGTTACTCGAAGCGGGTCAATGAGCAGTTCTTC. It specifies CASSYSKRVNEQFF.